The 7 T cell receptor beta chains reported below all come from one sample, sequenced in a study of PD-1 blockade in classical Hodgkin lymphoma. Here immunoSEQ multiplex PCR was the method, and the copy in TCRdb shows in-frame clones only, minus some. This sample has 25,000 or so clones, with roughly two thirds found just once. Every patient experienced relapse after autologous stem cell transplantation, and brentuximab vedotin exposure varied. The sequencing here drew on peripheral blood mononuclear cells (PBMCs), taken at baseline. These receptors came from a human donor with classical Hodgkin lymphoma.

The chain combines TRBV29-1 with TRBJ2-7; the match to TRBD1 covers 8 bases. Losses at the gene ends were 1 base for V and 2 bases for J; bases not matched to a gene: 10. The CDR3 length is 16 residues. Germline loops: CDR1 SQVTM, CDR2 ANQGSEA. The CDR3 bases are TGCAGCGTTGAAGGTTTTTGGGGCAGGGGGCCCTACGAGCAGTACTTC. It yields the protein CSVEGFWGRGPYEQYF.

V and J are TRBV28 and TRBJ2-7; TRBD1 agrees at 9 bases. There are 15 residues in the CDR3. Trimming at V came to 4 bases and at J to 5 bases, leaving 9 bases not matched to a gene. Per the germline V gene, CDR1 is MDHEN and CDR2 is SYDVKM. The CDR3 DNA sequence: TGTGCCAGCAGTTCTGGTGGGACAGGGTCCGACGAGCAGTACTTC. Its translation: CASSSGGTGSDEQYF.

The chain combines TRBV29-1 with TRBJ2-5, with D maybe TRBD1 (6 bases). Germline CDR1 and CDR2: SQVTM and ANQGSEA. The CDR3 has 14 amino acids. Trimming took 4 bases from V and 4 from J, leaving 16 bases between them. DNA of the CDR3: TGCAGCGTTGTCTACAGGGTTCTCATAGAGACCCAGTACTTC. Residues: CSVVYRVLIETQYF.

The chain employs TRBV19 and TRBJ1-2; a possible D gene is TRBD1 (5 bases). V shed 3 bases and J shed 8 bases, with 13 bases lying between them. Germline V gene data show CDR1 as LNHDA and CDR2 as SQIVND (reference sequence). CDR3 length equals 13 residues. CDR3 residues: CASSILEGNGYTF. The DNA of the CDR3 is TGTGCCAGTAGTATTTTAGAGGGGAACGGCTACACCTTC.

In its sample, this clone was seen a few times. This chain joins TRBV28 and TRBJ1-5, with D tentatively TRBD1 (5 bases). Germline V gene sequence: CDR1 MDHEN, CDR2 SYDVKM. The V end lost 4 bases, the J end lost 3 bases, and 16 bases lay between the germline ends. The CDR3 length is 16 residues. CDR3 in amino acids: CASSSPGGAVNQPQHF. CDR3 bases: TGTGCCAGCAGTTCCCCCGGTGGGGCGGTCAATCAGCCCCAGCATTTT.

A remark on this clone: Other DNA sequences in the same sample also yield this CDR3. The chain recombines TRBV7-9 with TRBJ1-5; weak D call: TRBD1 (6 bases). Per germline, CDR1 SEHNR and CDR2 FQNEAQ (reference sequence). The ends were cut back, 2 bases at V and 4 bases at J, with 9 bases in the middle. The CDR3 contains 14 residues. CDR3 DNA sequence: TGTGCCAGCAGCTTAACAGGGCGAAATCAGCCCCAGCATTTT. Protein sequence: CASSLTGRNQPQHF.

The V call is TRBV10-1, the J call TRBJ1-1; 9 bases are shared with TRBD1. Germline-derived CDR1 and CDR2 are WNHNN and SYGVQD (reference sequence). V shed 2 bases and J 7 bases; nucleotides not matched to a gene: 8. The length of the CDR3 is 15 residues. CDR3 bases: TGCGCCAGCAGTGAGGGGACAGGGATAACAAGTGAAGCTTTCTTT. Translated: CASSEGTGITSEAFF.